The present T cell receptor (beta chain) was sequenced within a study of cytomegalovirus exposure and HLA in healthy donors. Both 60 Vbeta primers and 13 Jbeta primers went into the PCR. Assay used: immunoSEQ multiplex PCR; TCRdb lists only in-frame clones, some missing. The sample lists about 200,000 clones; approximately 78% were seen once. This clone was found once. The V gene's germline CDR1 is MGHDK and CDR2 SYGVNS. Trimming cost V 3 bases and J 3 bases; bases outside gene matches: 2. This CDR3 spans 15 amino acids. This chain uses TRBV25-1 with TRBJ2-3, with TRBD2 matching 11 bases. Sequencing was done on a sample of PBMCs. The receptor comes from a woman between 50 and 59 years old in good health and CMV-seropositive. The CDR3 DNA sequence: TGTGCCAGCAGTGATACTAGCGGGAGTACAGATACGCAGTATTTT. This encodes CASSDTSGSTDTQYF. Full variable domain (missing parts from reference TRBV25-1 and TRBJ2-3): EADIYQTPRYLVIGTGKKITLECSQTMGHDKMYWYQQDPGMELHLIHYSYGVNSTEKGDLSSESTVSRIRTEHFPLTLESARPSHTSQYLCASSDTSGSTDTQYFGPGTRLTVL.